The clone carrying this T cell receptor beta chain came up once. Antigen: not known. The source of the sample is a study of T cell responses to AZD1222 COVID-19 vaccine. This table comes from immunoSEQ multiplex PCR, and its TCRdb copy is limited to in-frame clones, with some not included. The table has roughly 20,000 clones, roughly 82% seen once; the top ten hold around 41%. Findings and limits, study-wide: The peak T cell response came first, and repertoires were sampled only after it. When two AZD1222 doses had been given, Spike-specific TCR breadth and depth rose. Regions left unmutated in variants are reportedly the target of nearly half of spike-specific TCRs.

J was trimmed by 2 bases and V by 3 bases; bases with no gene match: 6. Germline assignment: CDR1 SGHAT and CDR2 FQDESV (reference sequence). The CDR3 is 16 amino acids. The chain has TRBV11-1 and TRBJ2-3, with 9 positions matching TRBD1. Sample: peripheral blood, taken on day 0 of AZD1222 vaccination. This clonotype was sampled from an adult in good health. DNA of the CDR3: TGTGCCAGCAGCTTCGGGACAGGGTCGATCACAGATACGCAGTATTTT. Amino acid sequence: CASSFGTGSITDTQYF.